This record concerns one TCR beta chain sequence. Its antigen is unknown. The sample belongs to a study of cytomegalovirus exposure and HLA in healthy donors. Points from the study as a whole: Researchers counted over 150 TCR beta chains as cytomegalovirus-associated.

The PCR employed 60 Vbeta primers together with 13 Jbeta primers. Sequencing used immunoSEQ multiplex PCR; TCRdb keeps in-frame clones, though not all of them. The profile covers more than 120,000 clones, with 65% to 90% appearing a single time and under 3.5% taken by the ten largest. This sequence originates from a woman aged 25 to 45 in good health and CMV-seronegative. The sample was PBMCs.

DNA of the CDR3: TGTGCCAGCAGGCCATCAGGGACTTATGGCTACACCTTC. Its translation: CASRPSGTYGYTF. The chain is built from TRBV6-1 and TRBJ1-2; D is perhaps TRBD1 (5 bases). Per the germline V gene, CDR1 is MNHNS and CDR2 is SASEGT. The CDR3 runs to 13 residues. V lost 6 bases to trimming and J lost 5 bases, with 13 bases between them.